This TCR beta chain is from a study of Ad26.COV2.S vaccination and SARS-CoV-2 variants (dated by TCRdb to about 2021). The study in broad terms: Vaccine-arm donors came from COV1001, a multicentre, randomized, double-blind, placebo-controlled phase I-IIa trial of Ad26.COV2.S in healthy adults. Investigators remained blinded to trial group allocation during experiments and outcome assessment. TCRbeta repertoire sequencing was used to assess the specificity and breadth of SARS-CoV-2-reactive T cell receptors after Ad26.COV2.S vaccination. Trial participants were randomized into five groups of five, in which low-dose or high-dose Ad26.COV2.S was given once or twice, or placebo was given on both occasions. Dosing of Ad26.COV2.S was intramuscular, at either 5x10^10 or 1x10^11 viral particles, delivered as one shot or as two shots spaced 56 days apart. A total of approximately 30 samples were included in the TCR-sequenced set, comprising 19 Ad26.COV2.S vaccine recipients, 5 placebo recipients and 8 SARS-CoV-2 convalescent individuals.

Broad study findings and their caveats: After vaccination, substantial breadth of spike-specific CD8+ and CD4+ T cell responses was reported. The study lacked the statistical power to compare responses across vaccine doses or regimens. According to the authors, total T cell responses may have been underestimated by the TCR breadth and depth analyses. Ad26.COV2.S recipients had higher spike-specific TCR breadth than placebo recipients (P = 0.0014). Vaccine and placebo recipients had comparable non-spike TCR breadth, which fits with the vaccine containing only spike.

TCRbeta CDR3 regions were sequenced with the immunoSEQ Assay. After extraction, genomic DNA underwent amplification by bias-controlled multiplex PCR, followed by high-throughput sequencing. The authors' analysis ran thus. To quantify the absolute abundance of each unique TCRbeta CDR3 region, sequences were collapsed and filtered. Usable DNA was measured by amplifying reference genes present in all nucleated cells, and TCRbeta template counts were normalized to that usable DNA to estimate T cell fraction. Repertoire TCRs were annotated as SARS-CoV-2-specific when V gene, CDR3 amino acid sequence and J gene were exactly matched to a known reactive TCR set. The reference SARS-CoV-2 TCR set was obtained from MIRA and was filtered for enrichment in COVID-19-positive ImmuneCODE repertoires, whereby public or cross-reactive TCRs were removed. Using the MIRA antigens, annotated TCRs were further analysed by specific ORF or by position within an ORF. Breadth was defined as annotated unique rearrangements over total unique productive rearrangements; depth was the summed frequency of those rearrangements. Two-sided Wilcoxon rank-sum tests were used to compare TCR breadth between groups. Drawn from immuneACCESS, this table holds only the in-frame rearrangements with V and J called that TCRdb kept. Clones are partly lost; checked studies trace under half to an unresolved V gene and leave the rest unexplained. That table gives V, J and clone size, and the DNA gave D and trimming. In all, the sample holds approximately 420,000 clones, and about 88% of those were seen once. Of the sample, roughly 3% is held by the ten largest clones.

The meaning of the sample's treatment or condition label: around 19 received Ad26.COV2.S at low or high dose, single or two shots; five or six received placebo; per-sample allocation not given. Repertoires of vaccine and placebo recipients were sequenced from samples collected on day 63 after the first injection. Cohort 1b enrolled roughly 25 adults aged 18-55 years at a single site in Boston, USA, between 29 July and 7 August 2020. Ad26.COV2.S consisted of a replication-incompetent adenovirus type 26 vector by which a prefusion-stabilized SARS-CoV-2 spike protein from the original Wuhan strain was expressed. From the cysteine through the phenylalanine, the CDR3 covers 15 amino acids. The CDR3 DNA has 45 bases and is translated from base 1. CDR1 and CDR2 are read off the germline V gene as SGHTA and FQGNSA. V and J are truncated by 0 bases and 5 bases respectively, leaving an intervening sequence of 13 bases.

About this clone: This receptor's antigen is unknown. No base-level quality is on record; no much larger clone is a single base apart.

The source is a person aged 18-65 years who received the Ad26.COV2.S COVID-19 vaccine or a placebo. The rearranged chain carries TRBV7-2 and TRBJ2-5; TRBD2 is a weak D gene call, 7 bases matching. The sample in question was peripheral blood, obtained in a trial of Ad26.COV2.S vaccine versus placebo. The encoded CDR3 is CASSLAGGPGETQYF. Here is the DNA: TGTGCCAGCAGCTTAGCGGGGGGGCCAGGGGAGACCCAGTACTTC.